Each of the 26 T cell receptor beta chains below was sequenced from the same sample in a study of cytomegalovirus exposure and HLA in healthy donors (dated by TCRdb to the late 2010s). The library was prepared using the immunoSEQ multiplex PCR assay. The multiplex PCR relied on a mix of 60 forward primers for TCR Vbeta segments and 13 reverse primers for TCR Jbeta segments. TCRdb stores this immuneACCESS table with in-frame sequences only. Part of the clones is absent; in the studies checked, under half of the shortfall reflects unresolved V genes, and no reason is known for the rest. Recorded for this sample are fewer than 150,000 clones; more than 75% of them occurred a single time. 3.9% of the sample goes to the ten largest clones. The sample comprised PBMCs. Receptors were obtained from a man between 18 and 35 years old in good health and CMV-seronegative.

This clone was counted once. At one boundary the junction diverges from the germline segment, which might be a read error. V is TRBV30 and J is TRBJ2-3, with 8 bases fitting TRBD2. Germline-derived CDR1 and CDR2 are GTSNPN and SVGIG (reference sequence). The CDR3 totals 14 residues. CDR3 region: CAWQWTSSIDTQYF. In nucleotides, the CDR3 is TGTGCCTGGCAGTGGACTAGCAGCATAGATACGCAGTATTTT.

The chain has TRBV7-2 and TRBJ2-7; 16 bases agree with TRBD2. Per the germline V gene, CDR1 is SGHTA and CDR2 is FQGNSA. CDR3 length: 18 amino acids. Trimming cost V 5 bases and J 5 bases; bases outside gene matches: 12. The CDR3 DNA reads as TGTGCCAGCAGCCCGACCGGGACTAGCGGGGGGGAAGATGACGAGCAGTACTTC. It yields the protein CASSPTGTSGGEDDEQYF.

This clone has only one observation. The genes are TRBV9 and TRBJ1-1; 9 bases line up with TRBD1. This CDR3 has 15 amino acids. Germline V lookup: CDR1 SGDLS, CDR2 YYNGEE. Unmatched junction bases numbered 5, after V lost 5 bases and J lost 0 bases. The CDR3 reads CASSRDRDLNTEAFF. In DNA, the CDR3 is TGTGCCAGCAGTCGGGACAGGGACCTGAACACTGAAGCTTTCTTT.

CDR3 amino acids: CASSKVANTDTQYF. CDR3 sequence (DNA): TGTGCCAGCAGCAAAGTGGCCAACACAGATACGCAGTATTTT. The V call is TRBV21-1, the J call TRBJ2-3; the table gives TRBD1 as D, unverified against the DNA. TRBV21-1 corresponds to a pseudogene. This CDR3 contains 14 residues.

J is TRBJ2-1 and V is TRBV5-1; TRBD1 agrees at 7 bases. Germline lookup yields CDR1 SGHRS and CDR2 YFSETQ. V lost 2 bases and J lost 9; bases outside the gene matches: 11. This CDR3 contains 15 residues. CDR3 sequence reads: CASSLSWTGGFEQFF. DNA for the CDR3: TGCGCCAGCAGCTTATCTTGGACAGGCGGTTTTGAGCAGTTCTTC.

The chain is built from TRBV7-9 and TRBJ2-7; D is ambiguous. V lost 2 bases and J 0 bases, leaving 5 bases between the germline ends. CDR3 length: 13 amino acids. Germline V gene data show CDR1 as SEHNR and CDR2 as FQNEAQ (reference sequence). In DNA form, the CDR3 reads TGTGCCAGCAGCTTACCGGTCTCCTACGAGCAGTACTTC. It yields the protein CASSLPVSYEQYF. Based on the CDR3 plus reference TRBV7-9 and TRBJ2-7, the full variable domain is DTGVSQNPRHKITKRGQNVTFRCDPISEHNRLYWYRQTLGQGPEFLTYFQNEAQLEKSRLLSDRFSAERPKGSFSTLEIQRTEQGDSAMYLCASSLPVSYEQYFGPGTRLTVT.

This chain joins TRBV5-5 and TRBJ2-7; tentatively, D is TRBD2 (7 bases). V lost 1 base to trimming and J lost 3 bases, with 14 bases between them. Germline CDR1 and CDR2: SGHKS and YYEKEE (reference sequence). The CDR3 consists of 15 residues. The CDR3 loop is CASSLSGGRVYEQYF. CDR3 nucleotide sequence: TGTGCCAGCAGCTTGTCGGGGGGCCGGGTCTACGAGCAGTACTTC.

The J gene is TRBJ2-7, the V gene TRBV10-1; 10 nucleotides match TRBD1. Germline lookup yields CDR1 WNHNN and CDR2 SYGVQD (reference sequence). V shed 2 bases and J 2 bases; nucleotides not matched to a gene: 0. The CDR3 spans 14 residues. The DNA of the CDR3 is TGCGCCAGCAGTGAGGGGACAGGGGCCTACGAGCAGTACTTC. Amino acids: CASSEGTGAYEQYF.

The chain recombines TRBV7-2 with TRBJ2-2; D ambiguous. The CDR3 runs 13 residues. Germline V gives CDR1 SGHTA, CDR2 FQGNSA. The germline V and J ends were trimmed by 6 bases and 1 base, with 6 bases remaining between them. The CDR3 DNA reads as TGTGCCAGCAGTAAGCTGAACACCGGGGAGCTGTTTTTT. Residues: CASSKLNTGELFF.

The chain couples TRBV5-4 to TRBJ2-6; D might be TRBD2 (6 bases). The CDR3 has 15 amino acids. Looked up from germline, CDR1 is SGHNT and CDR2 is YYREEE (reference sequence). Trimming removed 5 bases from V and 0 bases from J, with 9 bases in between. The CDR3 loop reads CASRVGGSGANVLTF. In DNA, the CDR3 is TGTGCCAGCAGGGTGGGGGGCTCTGGGGCCAACGTCCTGACTTTC.

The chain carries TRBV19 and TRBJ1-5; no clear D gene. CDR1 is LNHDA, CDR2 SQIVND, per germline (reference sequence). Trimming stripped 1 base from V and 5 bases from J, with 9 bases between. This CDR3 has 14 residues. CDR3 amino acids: CASSIAGVDQPQHF. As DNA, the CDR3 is TGTGCCAGTAGTATAGCCGGGGTGGATCAGCCCCAGCATTTT.

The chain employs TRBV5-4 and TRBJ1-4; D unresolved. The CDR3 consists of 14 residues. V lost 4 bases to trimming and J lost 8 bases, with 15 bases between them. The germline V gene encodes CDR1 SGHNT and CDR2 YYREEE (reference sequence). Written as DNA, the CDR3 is TGTGCCAGCAGCCCCACCGTCGCGAACGAAAAACTGTTTTTT. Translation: CASSPTVANEKLFF.

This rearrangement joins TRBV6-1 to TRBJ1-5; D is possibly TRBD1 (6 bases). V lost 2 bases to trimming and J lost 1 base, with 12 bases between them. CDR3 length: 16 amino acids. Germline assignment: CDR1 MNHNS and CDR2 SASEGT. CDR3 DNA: TGTGCCAGCAGTGAATTAACAGGGAGAAGCAATCAGCCCCAGCATTTT. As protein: CASSELTGRSNQPQHF.

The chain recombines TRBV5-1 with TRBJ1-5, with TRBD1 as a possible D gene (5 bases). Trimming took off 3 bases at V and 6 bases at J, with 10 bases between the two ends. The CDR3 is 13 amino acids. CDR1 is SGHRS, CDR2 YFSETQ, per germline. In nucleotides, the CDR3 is TGCGCCAGCAGCTCGGGGGTGGGTCAGCCCCAGCATTTT. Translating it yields CASSSGVGQPQHF. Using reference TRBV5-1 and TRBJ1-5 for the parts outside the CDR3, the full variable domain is KAGVTQTPRYLIKTRGQQVTLSCSPISGHRSVSWYQQTPGQGLQFLFEYFSETQRNKGNFPGRFSGRQFSNSRSEMNVSTLELGDSALYLCASSSGVGQPQHFGDGTRLSIL.

This CDR3 reads CASSQGTGGVRGYTF. Written as DNA, the CDR3 is TGTGCCAGCAGCCAAGGGACAGGGGGAGTGAGAGGCTACACCTTC. The V gene is TRBV4-2, the J gene TRBJ1-2, with TRBD1 matching 10 bases. The CDR3 consists of 15 residues. Looked up from germline, CDR1 is LGHNA and CDR2 is YNFKEQ. Trimming took 1 base from V and 8 from J; bases not matched to a gene: 7.

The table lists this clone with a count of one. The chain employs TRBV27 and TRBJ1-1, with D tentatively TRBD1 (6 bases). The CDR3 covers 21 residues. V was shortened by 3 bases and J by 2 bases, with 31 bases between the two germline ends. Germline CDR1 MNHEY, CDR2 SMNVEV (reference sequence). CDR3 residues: CASSFRRTWIGGGQLNTEAFF. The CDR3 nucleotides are TGTGCCAGCAGTTTCCGGCGGACCTGGATTGGGGGGGGACAATTAAACACTGAAGCTTTCTTT.

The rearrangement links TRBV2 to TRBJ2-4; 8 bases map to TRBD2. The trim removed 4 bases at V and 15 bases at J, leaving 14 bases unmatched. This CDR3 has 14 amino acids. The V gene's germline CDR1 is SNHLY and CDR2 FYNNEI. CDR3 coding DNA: TGTGCCAGCAGTGTGCGGCTAGCGGGCGGGAAGGCGTACTTC. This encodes CASSVRLAGGKAYF.

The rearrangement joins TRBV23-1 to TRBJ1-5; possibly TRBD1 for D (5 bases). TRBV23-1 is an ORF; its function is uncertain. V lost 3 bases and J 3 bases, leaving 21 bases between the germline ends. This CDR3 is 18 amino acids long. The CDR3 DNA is TGCGCCAGCAGTCAGCTGGGGCTACGACACATAGTCAATCAGCCCCAGCATTTT. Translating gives CASSQLGLRHIVNQPQHF.

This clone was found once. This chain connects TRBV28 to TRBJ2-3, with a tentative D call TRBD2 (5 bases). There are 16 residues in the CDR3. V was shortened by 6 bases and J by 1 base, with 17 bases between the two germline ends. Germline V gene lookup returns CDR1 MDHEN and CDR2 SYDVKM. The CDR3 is CASSEPPSGGTDTQYF. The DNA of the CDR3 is TGTGCCAGCAGCGAACCCCCCAGCGGAGGCACAGATACGCAGTATTTT.

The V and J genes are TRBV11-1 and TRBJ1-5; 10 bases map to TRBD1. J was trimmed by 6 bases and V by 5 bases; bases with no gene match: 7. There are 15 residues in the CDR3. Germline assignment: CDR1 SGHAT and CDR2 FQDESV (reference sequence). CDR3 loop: CASSRDRGQGQPQHF. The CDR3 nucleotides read TGTGCCAGCAGCCGGGACAGGGGCCAGGGTCAGCCCCAGCATTTT.

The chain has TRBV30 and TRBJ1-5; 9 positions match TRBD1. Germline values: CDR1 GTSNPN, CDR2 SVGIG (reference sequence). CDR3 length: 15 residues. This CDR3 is CAAQVRDRDNQPQHF. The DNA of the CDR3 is TGTGCGGCCCAGGTACGGGACAGGGACAATCAGCCCCAGCATTTT.

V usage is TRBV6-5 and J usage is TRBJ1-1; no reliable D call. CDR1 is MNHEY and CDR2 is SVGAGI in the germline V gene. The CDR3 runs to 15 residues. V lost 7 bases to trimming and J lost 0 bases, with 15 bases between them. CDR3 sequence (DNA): TGTGCCAGCACGGATGGCGGAACTCTGAACACTGAAGCTTTCTTT. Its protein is CASTDGGTLNTEAFF.

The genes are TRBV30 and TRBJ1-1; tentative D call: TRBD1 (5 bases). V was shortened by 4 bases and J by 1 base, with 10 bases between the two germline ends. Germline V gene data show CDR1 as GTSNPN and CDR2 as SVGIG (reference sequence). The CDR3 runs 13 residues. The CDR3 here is CAWNRLGNTEAFF. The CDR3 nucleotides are TGTGCCTGGAACAGGTTGGGGAACACTGAAGCTTTCTTT.

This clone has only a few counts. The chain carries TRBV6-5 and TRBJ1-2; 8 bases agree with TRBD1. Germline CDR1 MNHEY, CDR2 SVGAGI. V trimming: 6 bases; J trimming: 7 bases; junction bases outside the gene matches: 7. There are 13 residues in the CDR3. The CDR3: CASSLDRVGGYTF. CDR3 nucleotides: TGTGCCAGCAGCCTGGACAGGGTCGGTGGCTACACCTTC.

Here the CDR3 reads CASSEGHLRTEAFF. The DNA of the CDR3 is TGTGCCAGCAGCGAGGGACACCTGAGGACTGAAGCTTTCTTT. The genes are TRBV7-9 and TRBJ1-1, with D possibly TRBD1 on 6 matching bases. Germline V gene data show CDR1 as SEHNR and CDR2 as FQNEAQ (reference sequence). V was cut by 5 bases and J by 5 bases, with 15 bases left in between. CDR3 length: 14 residues.

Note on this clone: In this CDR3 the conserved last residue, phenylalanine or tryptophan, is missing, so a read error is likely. The CDR3 coding sequence is TGTGCCAGCAGTTCCAGGGATTCTTATGGCTACACCCTC. Residues: CASSSRDSYGYTL. The V and J genes are TRBV6-5 and TRBJ1-2; the D gene is possibly TRBD1 (5 bases). The CDR3 is made up of 13 amino acids. CDR1 is MNHEY, CDR2 SVGAGI, per germline. V lost 4 bases and J lost 5, with 11 bases in between.